Shown below are 10 T cell receptor beta chains from a single sample sequenced in a study of blood T cell repertoires in COVID-19. Clones were sequenced by immunoSEQ multiplex PCR, and TCRdb holds only the in-frame ones, with some missing. Counted here are around 230,000 clones, around four fifths occurring once; the ten biggest clones make up roughly 2.6%. Specimen: peripheral blood. The receptors were gathered from a woman aged 40 to 50 with active or convalescent COVID-19.

The rearrangement joins TRBV6-1 to TRBJ2-7; the D gene is possibly TRBD1 (5 bases). The V end was cut by 1 base, the J end by 5 bases, with 15 bases between. Germline CDR1 reads MNHNS; CDR2 reads SASEGT. This CDR3 comprises 15 residues. CDR3 sequence: CASSEEPGMIDEQYF. The CDR3 DNA reads as TGTGCCAGCAGTGAAGAACCAGGGATGATCGACGAGCAGTACTTC.

The sample holds a few counts of this clone. The CDR3 reads CASSPGGLAGTSEQYF. Here the CDR3 DNA reads TGTGCCAGCAGCCCCGGGGGACTAGCGGGAACTAGTGAGCAGTACTTC. The chain couples TRBV5-4 to TRBJ2-7; the match to TRBD2 covers 13 bases. Germline CDR1 reads SGHNT; CDR2 reads YYREEE (reference sequence). CDR3 length equals 16 residues. V shed 4 bases, J shed 7 bases, and the junction held 11 bases outside the gene matches.

The chain has TRBV7-6 and TRBJ2-7; unclear D gene. The CDR3 covers 11 residues. Germline V gene lookup returns CDR1 SGHVS and CDR2 FNYEAQ. Trimming took 3 bases from V and 3 from J, leaving 3 bases between them. CDR3 DNA: TGTGCCAGCAGCTTCAACTACGAGCAGTACTTC. Protein sequence: CASSFNYEQYF.

This sequence joins TRBV9 and TRBJ2-2, with TRBD1 identical over 7 bases. CDR3 length: 16 amino acids. J gave up 7 bases and V 10 bases, and 19 bases lay outside the gene matches. CDR1 is SGDLS, CDR2 YYNGEE, per germline. CDR3 coding DNA: TGTGCCCGCCATCCGGGACGACAGGGTAAAAACGGGGAGCTGTTTTTT. Translation gives CARHPGRQGKNGELFF.

The genes are TRBV7-9 and TRBJ2-7; tentative D call: TRBD1 (6 bases). Deletions cut 1 base from V and 7 bases from J, with 11 bases between. Germline V lookup: CDR1 SEHNR, CDR2 FQNEAQ (reference sequence). The CDR3 has 13 residues. CDR3 bases: TGTGCCAGCAGCTTAGGGTCAGGGGAAGAGCAGTACTTC. This codes for CASSLGSGEEQYF.

The genes are TRBV30 and TRBJ1-4, with 11 nucleotides matching TRBD1. The CDR3 spans 16 residues. Germline lookup yields CDR1 GTSNPN and CDR2 SVGIG (reference sequence). Germline trimming cut 1 base from V and 5 bases from J; bases unmatched to any gene: 6. The CDR3: CAWSGGQGAANEKLFF. CDR3 bases: TGTGCCTGGAGTGGCGGACAGGGGGCGGCAAATGAAAAACTGTTTTTT.

V usage is TRBV11-2 and J usage is TRBJ1-5; D possibly corresponds to TRBD1 (5 bases). Germline CDR1 is SGHAT and CDR2 is FQNNGV. This CDR3 is 14 amino acids long. V dropped 1 base and J dropped 4 bases, with 8 bases sitting between them. CDR3 sequence (DNA): TGTGCCAGCAGCTTAGGACAGCCGAATCAGCCCCAGCATTTT. Its translation is CASSLGQPNQPQHF.

This clone has only a few counts. The rearrangement links TRBV4-3 to TRBJ1-1, with a possible D match to TRBD1 (5 bases). The germline V and J ends were trimmed by 4 bases and 0 bases, with 9 bases remaining between them. From germline, CDR1 is LGHNA and CDR2 YSLEER. There are 14 residues in the CDR3. The CDR3 DNA is TGCGCCAGCAGCCCCAGGGTGATGAACACTGAAGCTTTCTTT. Encoded protein: CASSPRVMNTEAFF.

The chain uses TRBV24-1 and TRBJ2-2, with TRBD1 as a possible D gene (5 bases). V was shortened by 11 bases and J by 5 bases, with 14 bases between the two germline ends. Per the germline V gene, CDR1 is KGHDR and CDR2 is SFDVKD. The CDR3 length is 13 residues. CDR3 nucleotide sequence: TGTGCCATCAGGGATTTTAGAACCGGGGAGCTGTTTTTT. Protein sequence: CAIRDFRTGELFF.

The rearrangement joins TRBV5-1 to TRBJ1-1, with TRBD1 matching 8 bases. Trimming removed 4 bases from V and 7 bases from J; junction bases left unmatched: 6. The CDR3 consists of 13 residues. CDR1 is SGHRS and CDR2 is YFSETQ in the germline V gene. CDR3 loop: CASSVGTGREAFF. CDR3 in DNA: TGCGCCAGCAGCGTCGGGACAGGCCGTGAAGCTTTCTTT. The variable domain in full, completed from reference TRBV5-1 and TRBJ1-1, reads KAGVTQTPRYLIKTRGQQVTLSCSPISGHRSVSWYQQTPGQGLQFLFEYFSETQRNKGNFPGRFSGRQFSNSRSEMNVSTLELGDSALYLCASSVGTGREAFFGQGTRLTVV.